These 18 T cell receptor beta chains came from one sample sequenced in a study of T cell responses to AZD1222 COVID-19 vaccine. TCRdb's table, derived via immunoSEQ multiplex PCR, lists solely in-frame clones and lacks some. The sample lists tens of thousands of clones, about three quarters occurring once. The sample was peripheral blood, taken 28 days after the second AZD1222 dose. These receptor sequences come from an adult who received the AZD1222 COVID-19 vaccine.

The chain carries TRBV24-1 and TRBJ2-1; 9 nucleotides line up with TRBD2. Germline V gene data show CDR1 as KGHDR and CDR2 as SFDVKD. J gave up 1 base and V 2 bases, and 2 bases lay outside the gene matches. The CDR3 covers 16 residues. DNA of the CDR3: TGTGCCACCAGTGATTCTAGCGGGATTTCCTACAATGAGCAGTTCTTC. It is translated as CATSDSSGISYNEQFF.

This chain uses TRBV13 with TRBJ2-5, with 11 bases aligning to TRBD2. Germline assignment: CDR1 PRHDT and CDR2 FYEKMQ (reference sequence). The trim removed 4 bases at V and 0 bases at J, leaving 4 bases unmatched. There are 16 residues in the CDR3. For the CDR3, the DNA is TGTGCCAGCAGCTCTAAGACTAGCGGGGACCAAGAGACCCAGTACTTC. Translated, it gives CASSSKTSGDQETQYF.

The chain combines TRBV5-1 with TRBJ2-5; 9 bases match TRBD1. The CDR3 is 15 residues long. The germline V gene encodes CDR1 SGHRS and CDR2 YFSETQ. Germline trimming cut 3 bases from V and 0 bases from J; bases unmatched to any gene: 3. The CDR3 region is CASSSWTGDQETQYF. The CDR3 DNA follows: TGCGCCAGCAGCTCTTGGACAGGGGACCAAGAGACCCAGTACTTC.

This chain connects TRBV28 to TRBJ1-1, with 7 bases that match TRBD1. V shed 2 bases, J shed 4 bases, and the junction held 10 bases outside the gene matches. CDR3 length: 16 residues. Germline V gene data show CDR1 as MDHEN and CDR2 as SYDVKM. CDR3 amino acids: CASSLNGQAVGTEAFF. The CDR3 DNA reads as TGTGCCAGCAGTTTAAATGGACAGGCGGTGGGCACTGAAGCTTTCTTT.

The CDR3 nucleotides are TGCAGCGGCGGACAGGGAAGTTCAAATGAGCAGTTCTTC. Its protein is CSGGQGSSNEQFF. The genes are TRBV29-1 and TRBJ2-1, with TRBD1 matching over 8 bases. CDR1 SQVTM and CDR2 ANQGSEA come from the germline V gene. The junction had 9 bases not matched to a gene; V was cut back by 7 bases and J by 7 bases. The CDR3 consists of 13 residues.

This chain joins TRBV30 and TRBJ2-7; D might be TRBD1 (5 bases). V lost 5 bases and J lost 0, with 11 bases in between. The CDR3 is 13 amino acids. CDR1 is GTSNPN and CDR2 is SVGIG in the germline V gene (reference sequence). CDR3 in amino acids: CAWETVSSYEQYF. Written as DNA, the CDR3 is TGTGCCTGGGAGACAGTAAGCTCCTACGAGCAGTACTTC.

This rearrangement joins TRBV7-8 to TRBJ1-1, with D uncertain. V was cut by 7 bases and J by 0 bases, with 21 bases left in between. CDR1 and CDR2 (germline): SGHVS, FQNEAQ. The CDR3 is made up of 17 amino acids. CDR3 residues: CASTTSPSPTMNTEAFF. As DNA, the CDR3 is TGTGCCAGCACCACTAGTCCCAGTCCCACCATGAACACTGAAGCTTTCTTT. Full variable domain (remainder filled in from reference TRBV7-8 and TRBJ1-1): GAGVSQSPRYKVAKRGQDVALRCDPISGHVSLFWYQQALGQGPEFLTYFQNEAQLDKSGLPSDRFFAERPEGSVSTLKIQRTQQEDSAVYLCASTTSPSPTMNTEAFFGQGTRLTVV.

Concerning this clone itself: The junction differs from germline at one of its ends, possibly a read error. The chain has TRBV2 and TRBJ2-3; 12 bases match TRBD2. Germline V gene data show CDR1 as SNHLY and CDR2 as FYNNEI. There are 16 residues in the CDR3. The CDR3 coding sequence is TGTGCCAGCATCCCGGGACTAGCGGGTGTCAGCACATACTTGAATTTT. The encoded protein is CASIPGLAGVSTYLNF.

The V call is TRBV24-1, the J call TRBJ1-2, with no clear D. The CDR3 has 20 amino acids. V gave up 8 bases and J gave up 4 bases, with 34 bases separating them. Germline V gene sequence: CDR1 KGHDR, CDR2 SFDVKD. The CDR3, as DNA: TGTGCCACCATTCCCCATCCCCCGGCGGAGGCCCCAGGTAAGTTCTATGGCTACACCTTC. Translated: CATIPHPPAEAPGKFYGYTF.

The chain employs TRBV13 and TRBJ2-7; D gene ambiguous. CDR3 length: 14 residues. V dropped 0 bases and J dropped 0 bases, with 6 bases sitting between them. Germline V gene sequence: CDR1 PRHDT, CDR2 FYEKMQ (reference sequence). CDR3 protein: CASSLGLSSYEQYF. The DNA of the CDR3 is TGTGCCAGCAGCTTAGGGCTCAGCTCCTACGAGCAGTACTTC.

The CDR3 DNA reads as TGTGCCACCAGCAGAGGTCTTACTAGCGGTAGCACAGATACGCAGTATTTT. It yields the protein CATSRGLTSGSTDTQYF. The chain joins TRBV15 to TRBJ2-3; 8 nucleotides align to TRBD2. The CDR3 extends over 17 amino acids. Germline-derived CDR1 and CDR2 are LNHNV and YYDKDF (reference sequence). V trimming: 1 base; J trimming: 0 bases; junction bases outside the gene matches: 6.

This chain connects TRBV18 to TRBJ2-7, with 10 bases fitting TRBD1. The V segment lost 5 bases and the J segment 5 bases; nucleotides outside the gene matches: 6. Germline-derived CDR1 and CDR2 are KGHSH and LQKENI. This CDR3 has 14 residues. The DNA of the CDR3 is TGTGCCAGCTCAATACGACAGGGGGCCCACGAGCAGTACTTC. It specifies CASSIRQGAHEQYF.

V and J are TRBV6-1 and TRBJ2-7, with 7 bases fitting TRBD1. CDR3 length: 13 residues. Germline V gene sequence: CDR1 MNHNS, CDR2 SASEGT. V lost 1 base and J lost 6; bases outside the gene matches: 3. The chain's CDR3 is CASSEVTGREQYF. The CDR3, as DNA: TGTGCCAGCAGTGAAGTGACAGGGCGCGAGCAGTACTTC.

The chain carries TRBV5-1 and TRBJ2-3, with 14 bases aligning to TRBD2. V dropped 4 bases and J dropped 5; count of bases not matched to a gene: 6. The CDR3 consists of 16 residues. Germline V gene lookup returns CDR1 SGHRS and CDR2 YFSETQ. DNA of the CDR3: TGCGCCAGCAGCGTAGGACTAGCGGGGGGCCTAGATACGCAGTATTTT. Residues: CASSVGLAGGLDTQYF. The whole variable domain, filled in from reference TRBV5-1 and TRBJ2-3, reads KAGVTQTPRYLIKTRGQQVTLSCSPISGHRSVSWYQQTPGQGLQFLFEYFSETQRNKGNFPGRFSGRQFSNSRSEMNVSTLELGDSALYLCASSVGLAGGLDTQYFGPGTRLTVL.

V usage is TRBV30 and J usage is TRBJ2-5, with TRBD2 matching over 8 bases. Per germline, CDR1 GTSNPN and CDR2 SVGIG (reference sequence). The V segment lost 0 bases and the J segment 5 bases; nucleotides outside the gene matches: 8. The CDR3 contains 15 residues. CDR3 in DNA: TGTGCCTGGAGTGTATGGGCGGGGGGTCCGGAGACCCAGTACTTC. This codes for CAWSVWAGGPETQYF.

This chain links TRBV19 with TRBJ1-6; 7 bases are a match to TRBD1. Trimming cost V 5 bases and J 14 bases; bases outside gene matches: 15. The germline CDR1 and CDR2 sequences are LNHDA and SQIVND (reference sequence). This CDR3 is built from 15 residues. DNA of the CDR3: TGTGCCAGTAGTCCCCGGGGGGACAGTCCTCCGGCCCTCCACTTT. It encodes CASSPRGDSPPALHF.

The CDR3 loop is CASSLAWGSTDTQYF. The DNA of the CDR3 is TGTGCCAGCAGCTTAGCGTGGGGGTCCACAGATACGCAGTATTTT. The chain is built from TRBV7-2 and TRBJ2-3; D may be TRBD1 or TRBD2 (5 bases each). The length of the CDR3 is 15 residues. From germline, CDR1 is SGHTA and CDR2 FQGNSA. Between the trimmed V and J ends, which lost 0 bases and 2 bases, there was a span of 9 bases.

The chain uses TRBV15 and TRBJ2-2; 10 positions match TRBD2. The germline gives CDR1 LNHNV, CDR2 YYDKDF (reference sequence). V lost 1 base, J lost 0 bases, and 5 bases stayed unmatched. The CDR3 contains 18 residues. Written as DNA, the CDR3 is TGTGCCACCAGCAGAGTATATAGCGGGGGGCCGAACACCGGGGAGCTGTTTTTT. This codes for CATSRVYSGGPNTGELFF.